Sequencing of this TCR beta chain was carried out in a study of OX40 agonist ivuxolimab in advanced cancers. Whole-study context: Patients were infused with ivuxolimab every 2 weeks at 0.01 to 10 mg/kg. Dose-escalation cases comprised hepatocellular carcinoma, melanoma, renal cell or head and neck cancer. Earlier anti-PD-1, anti-PD-L1 or anti-CTLA-4 therapy was permitted; over 35% had received some.

As to this clone: Its cognate antigen is unknown.

Findings of the study overall: CD4+ and CD8+ blood T cells expanded clonally by week 6 at 0.1 to 3.0 mg/kg.

Profiling relied on immunoSEQ multiplex PCR, and the TCRdb table lists in-frame clones only, not all of them. This sample has tens of thousands of clones, with approximately 86% found just once. The germline gives CDR1 MDHEN, CDR2 SYDVKM. This CDR3 has 13 residues. Trimming removed 4 bases at V and 2 bases at J, with 9 bases between. The receptor's source is an adult with an advanced solid tumor such as melanoma, head and neck, liver or kidney cancer. The sequenced sample was CD4+ or CD8+ T cells sorted from blood, obtained in a trial of the OX40 agonist ivuxolimab. The chain links TRBV28 to TRBJ2-7, with a weak D call TRBD1 (5 bases). The CDR3 here is CASSYTGPYEQYF. The DNA of the CDR3 is TGTGCCAGCAGTTATACAGGTCCCTACGAGCAGTACTTC.